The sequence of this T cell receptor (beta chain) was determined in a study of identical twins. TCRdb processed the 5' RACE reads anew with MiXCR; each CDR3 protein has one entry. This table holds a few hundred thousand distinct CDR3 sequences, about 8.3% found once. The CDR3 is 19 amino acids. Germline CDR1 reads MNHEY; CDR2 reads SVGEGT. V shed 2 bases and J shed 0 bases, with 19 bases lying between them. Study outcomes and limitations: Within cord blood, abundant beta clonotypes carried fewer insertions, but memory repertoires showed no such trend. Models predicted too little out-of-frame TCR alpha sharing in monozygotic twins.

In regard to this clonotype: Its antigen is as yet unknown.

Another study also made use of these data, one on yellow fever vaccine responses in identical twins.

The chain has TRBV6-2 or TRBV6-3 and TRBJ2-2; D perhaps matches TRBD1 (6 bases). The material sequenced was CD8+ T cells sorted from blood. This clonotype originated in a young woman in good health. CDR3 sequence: CASSYAVDRLLSNTGELFF. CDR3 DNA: TGTGCCAGCAGTTACGCGGTCGACAGGCTTCTCTCGAACACCGGGGAGCTGTTTTTT.